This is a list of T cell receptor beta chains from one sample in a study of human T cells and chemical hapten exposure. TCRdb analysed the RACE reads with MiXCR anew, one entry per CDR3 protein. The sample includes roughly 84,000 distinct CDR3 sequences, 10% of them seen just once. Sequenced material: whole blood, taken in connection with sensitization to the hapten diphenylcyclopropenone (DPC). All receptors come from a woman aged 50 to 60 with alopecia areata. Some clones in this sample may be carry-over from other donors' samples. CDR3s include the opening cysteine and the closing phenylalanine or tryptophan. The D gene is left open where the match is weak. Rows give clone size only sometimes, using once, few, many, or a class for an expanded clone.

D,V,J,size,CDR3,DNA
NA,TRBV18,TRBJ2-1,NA,CASSQQGLYNEQFF,TGTGCCAGCTCACAACAGGGACTGTACAATGAGCAGTTCTTC
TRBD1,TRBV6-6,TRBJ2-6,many,CASSSPDRAGANVLTF,TGTGCCAGCAGTTCCCCCGACAGGGCTGGGGCCAACGTCCTGACTTTC
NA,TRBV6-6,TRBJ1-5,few,CASSYAAGTRGNQPQHF,TGTGCCAGCAGTTATGCAGCCGGGACCCGGGGGAATCAGCCCCAGCATTTT
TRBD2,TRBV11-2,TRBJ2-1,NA,CASSNPGTSGRYEQFF,TGTGCCAGCAGCAACCCCGGGACTAGCGGGAGGTATGAGCAGTTCTTC
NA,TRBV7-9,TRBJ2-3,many,CASSFKTGVTDTQYF,TGTGCCAGCAGCTTTAAGACAGGCGTGACAGATACGCAGTATTTT
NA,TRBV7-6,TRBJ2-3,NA,CASSGDTSTDTQYF,TGTGCCAGCTCAGGAGACACAAGCACAGATACGCAGTATTTT
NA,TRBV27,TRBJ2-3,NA,CASSFGRAYTQYF,TGTGCCAGCAGTTTCGGCAGGGCTTATACGCAGTATTTT
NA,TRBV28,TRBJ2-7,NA,CASSDSTSYEQYF,TGTGCCAGCAGTGACAGCACTTCCTACGAGCAGTACTTC
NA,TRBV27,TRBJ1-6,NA,CASPPGGPPLHF,TGTGCCAGCCCCCCGGGAGGGCCACCCCTCCACTTT
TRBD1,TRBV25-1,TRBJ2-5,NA,CDSTKHAGTGETQYF,TGTGACAGCACGAAACACGCCGGGACAGGGGAGACCCAGTACTTC
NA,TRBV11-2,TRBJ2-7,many,CASSFGSLEQYF,TGTGCCAGCAGCTTTGGTTCACTCGAGCAGTACTTC
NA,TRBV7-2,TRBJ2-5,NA,CASSSDRTQETQYF,TGTGCCAGCAGCAGTGACAGGACCCAAGAGACCCAGTACTTC
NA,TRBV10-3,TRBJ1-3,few,CAISEIGGAGNTIYF,TGTGCCATCAGTGAGATTGGGGGAGCTGGAAACACCATATATTTT
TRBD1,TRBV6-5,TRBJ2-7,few,CASSYKGAREQYF,TGTGCCAGCAGTTACAAGGGGGCGAGGGAGCAGTACTTC
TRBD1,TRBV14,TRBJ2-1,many,CASSRRDRANEQFF,TGTGCCAGCAGCCGCCGGGACAGGGCCAATGAGCAGTTCTTC
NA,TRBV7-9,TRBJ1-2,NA,CASSTRTVYGYTF,TGTGCCAGCAGCACCCGGACGGTCTATGGCTACACCTTC
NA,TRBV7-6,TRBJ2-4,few,CASSLGLDSKNIQYF,TGTGCCAGCAGCTTAGGGCTCGATAGCAAAAACATTCAGTACTTC
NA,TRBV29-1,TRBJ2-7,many,CSAEGEAYEQYF,TGCAGCGCCGAAGGCGAGGCCTACGAGCAGTACTTC
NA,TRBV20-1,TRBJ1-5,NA,CSAPRDPNQPQHF,TGCAGTGCTCCCCGGGACCCCAATCAGCCCCAGCATTTT
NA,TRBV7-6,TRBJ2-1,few,CASSLIGNEQFF,TGTGCCAGCAGCTTAATAGGCAATGAGCAGTTCTTC
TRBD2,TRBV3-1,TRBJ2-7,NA,CASSRGGYEQYF,TGTGCCAGCAGCCGCGGGGGCTACGAGCAGTACTTC
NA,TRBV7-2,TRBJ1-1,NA,CASRDHPEAFF,TGTGCCAGCAGAGATCACCCTGAAGCTTTCTTT
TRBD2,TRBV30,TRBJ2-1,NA,CAWSPLAGGGGEQFF,TGTGCCTGGAGTCCCCTAGCGGGAGGAGGGGGTGAGCAGTTCTTC
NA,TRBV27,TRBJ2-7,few,CASSRGQLNSYEQYF,TGTGCCAGCAGTCGCGGACAGCTTAATTCCTACGAGCAGTACTTC
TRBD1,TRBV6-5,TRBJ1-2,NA,CASRWDRGTNYGYTF,TGTGCCAGCAGGTGGGACAGGGGAACTAACTATGGCTACACCTTC
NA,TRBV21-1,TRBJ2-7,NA,CASSTRAEADSSYEQYF,TGTGCCAGCAGCACTCGCGCTGAAGCTGACAGCTCCTACGAGCAGTACTTC
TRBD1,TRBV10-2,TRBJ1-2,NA,CASSSGTGLVVTGYTF,TGCGCCAGCAGTTCCGGGACAGGGTTGGTCGTGACGGGCTACACCTTC
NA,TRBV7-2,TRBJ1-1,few,CASTATVNTEAFF,TGTGCCAGCACCGCGACAGTGAACACTGAAGCTTTCTTT
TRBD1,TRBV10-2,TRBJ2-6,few,CASRNRGAQSGANVLTF,TGCGCCAGCAGAAACAGGGGGGCCCAGTCTGGGGCCAACGTCCTGACTTTC
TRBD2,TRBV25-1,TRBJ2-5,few,CASSSGLASFQETQYF,TGTGCCAGCAGTTCGGGACTAGCGAGCTTCCAAGAGACCCAGTACTTC
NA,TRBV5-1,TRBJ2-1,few,CASSFLFGQLFDEQFF,TGCGCCAGCAGCTTTCTGTTTGGGCAGCTATTTGATGAGCAGTTCTTC
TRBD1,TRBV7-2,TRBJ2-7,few,CASSPTGYSYEQYF,TGTGCCAGCAGCCCGACAGGGTATTCCTACGAGCAGTACTTC
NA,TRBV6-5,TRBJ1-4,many,CASSYDGGRSNEKLFF,TGTGCCAGCAGTTACGATGGCGGACGTTCGAATGAAAAACTGTTTTTT
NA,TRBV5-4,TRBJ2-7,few,CASSFGGREGDEQYF,TGTGCCAGCAGCTTTGGGGGGCGTGAAGGAGACGAGCAGTACTTC
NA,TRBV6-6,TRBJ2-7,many,CASCPAGGHGDEQYF,TGTGCCAGCTGCCCGGCTGGGGGCCATGGCGACGAGCAGTACTTC
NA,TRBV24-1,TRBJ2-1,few,CATSDPALSYNEQFF,TGTGCCACCAGTGATCCTGCCCTTAGCTACAATGAGCAGTTCTTC
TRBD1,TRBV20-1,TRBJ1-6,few,CSARGGTGNSPLHF,TGCAGTGCTAGAGGGGGGACAGGGAACTCACCCCTCCACTTT
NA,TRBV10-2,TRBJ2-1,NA,CASSESGFNEQFF,TGCGCCAGCAGTGAGTCGGGATTCAATGAGCAGTTCTTC
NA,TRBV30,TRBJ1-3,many,CAWRPGRASGNTIYF,TGTGCCTGGCGACCTGGCCGGGCGTCTGGAAACACCATATATTTT
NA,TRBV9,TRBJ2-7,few,CASSVDGTTYEQYF,TGTGCCAGCAGCGTAGACGGGACAACATACGAGCAGTACTTC
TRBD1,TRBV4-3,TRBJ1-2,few,CASSQDPGGRGYTF,TGCGCCAGCAGCCAAGATCCAGGGGGACGAGGCTACACCTTC
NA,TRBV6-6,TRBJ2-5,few,CASSYGAGETQYF,TGTGCCAGCAGTTACGGTGCCGGTGAGACCCAGTACTTC
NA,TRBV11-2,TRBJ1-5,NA,CASSPRDTNQPQHF,TGTGCCAGCAGCCCCCGGGACACAAATCAGCCCCAGCATTTT